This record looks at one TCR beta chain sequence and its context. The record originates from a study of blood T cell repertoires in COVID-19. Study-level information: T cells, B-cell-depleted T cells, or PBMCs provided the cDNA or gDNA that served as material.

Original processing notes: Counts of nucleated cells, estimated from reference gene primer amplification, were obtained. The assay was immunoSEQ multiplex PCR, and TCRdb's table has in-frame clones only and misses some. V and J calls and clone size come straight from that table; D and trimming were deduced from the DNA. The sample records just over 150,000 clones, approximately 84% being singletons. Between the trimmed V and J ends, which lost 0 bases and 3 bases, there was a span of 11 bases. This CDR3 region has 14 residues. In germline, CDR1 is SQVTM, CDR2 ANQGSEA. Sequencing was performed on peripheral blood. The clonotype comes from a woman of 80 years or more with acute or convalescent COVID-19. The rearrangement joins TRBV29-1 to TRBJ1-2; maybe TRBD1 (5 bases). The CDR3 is CSVEDRQGHYGYTF. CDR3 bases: TGCAGCGTTGAAGATAGGCAGGGCCACTATGGCTACACCTTC.